This is a list of T cell receptor beta chains from one sample in a study of cytomegalovirus exposure and HLA in healthy donors. Assay used: immunoSEQ multiplex PCR; TCRdb lists only in-frame clones, some missing. Of 110,000 to 150,000 clones detected, 72% appear once; the ten largest clones hold over 2%. The sequenced sample was PBMCs. These receptors were obtained from a man aged 35-49 years in good health and CMV-seronegative. The CDR3 runs from the conserved cysteine through the conserved F or W. The D gene is left open where the match is weak. For some rows the clone size is stated as once, few or many, or as a class when expanded; others skip it.

v_gene	abundance	j_gene	d_gene	CDR3aa	CDR3nt
TRBV7-2	.	TRBJ2-1	TRBD2	CASATSGSREQFF	TGTGCCAGCGCTACTAGCGGGAGTCGGGAGCAGTTCTTC
TRBV4-1	.	TRBJ2-3	TRBD2	CASSQFSGRTDTQYF	TGCGCCAGCAGCCAATTTAGCGGGAGGACAGATACGCAGTATTTT
TRBV6-5	few	TRBJ1-6	.	CASSYGDIYNSPLHF	TGTGCCAGCAGTTACGGGGACATCTATAATTCACCCCTCCACTTT
TRBV2	.	TRBJ1-5	.	CASSELRERAQHF	TGTGCCAGCAGTGAATTACGGGAAAGGGCCCAGCATTTT
TRBV4-3	.	TRBJ2-3	.	CASSQQYTDTPYF	TGCGCCAGCAGCCAACAATATACAGATACGCCGTATTTT
TRBV5-5	.	TRBJ1-2	.	CASSLGAGHSYGYTF	TGTGCCAGCAGCTTGGGGGCAGGGCACAGCTATGGCTACACCTTC
TRBV27	.	TRBJ1-2	.	CASSPRRQGANYGYTF	TGTGCCAGCAGTCCCAGGCGTCAGGGTGCTAACTATGGCTACACCTTC
TRBV7-9	.	TRBJ1-5	.	CASSPRSGEAQHF	TGTGCCAGCAGCCCCCGGAGTGGGGAGGCCCAGCATTTT
TRBV2	.	TRBJ1-4	TRBD1	CASSDRGNEKLFF	TGTGCCAGCTCTGACAGGGGAAATGAAAAACTGTTTTTT
TRBV30	few	TRBJ1-3	.	CAWGEGVVDTIYF	TGTGCCTGGGGCGAAGGGGTCGTAGACACCATATATTTT
TRBV7-2	once	TRBJ2-3	TRBD2	CASSRLASSTDTQYF	TGTGCCAGCAGCCGACTAGCGTCTAGCACAGATACGCAGTATTTT
TRBV5-1	few	TRBJ1-1	.	CASSLGRNTEAFF	TGCGCCAGCAGCTTGGGTAGGAACACTGAAGCTTTCTTT
TRBV4-2	few	TRBJ1-5	TRBD1	CASSQDPRTGNGQPQHF	TGTGCCAGCAGCCAAGACCCCAGGACAGGGAACGGTCAGCCCCAGCATTTT
TRBV4-2	.	TRBJ2-3	TRBD2	CASSQALAVVTDTQYF	TGTGCCAGCAGCCAAGCCCTAGCGGTCGTCACAGATACGCAGTATTTT
TRBV2	.	TRBJ2-7	.	CASKGQGDEQYF	TGTGCCAGCAAGGGGCAGGGCGACGAGCAGTACTTC
TRBV5-1	.	TRBJ2-7	TRBD2	CASSSPSGGTSRNYEQYF	TGCGCCAGCAGCTCCCCTTCCGGCGGGACTAGCCGTAACTACGAGCAGTACTTC
TRBV9	.	TRBJ2-2	TRBD2	CASKGRGENTGELFF	TGTGCCAGCAAGGGACGGGGGGAGAACACCGGGGAGCTGTTTTTT
TRBV5-4	.	TRBJ2-5	TRBD2	CASSFGGRPSKTQYF	TGTGCCAGCAGCTTTGGCGGGAGGCCAAGTAAGACCCAGTACTTC
TRBV2	.	TRBJ1-1	.	CACLGGTEAFF	TGTGCCTGTCTCGGGGGGACTGAAGCTTTCTTT
TRBV6-5	.	TRBJ2-7	.	CASSYTGGIDEQYF	TGTGCCAGCAGTTACACAGGTGGCATAGACGAGCAGTACTTC
TRBV5-1	.	TRBJ1-3	TRBD1	CASSYRGQGSRSGNTIYF	TGCGCCAGCAGCTACCGCGGACAGGGGAGCCGCTCTGGAAACACCATATATTTT
TRBV2	.	TRBJ1-5	TRBD1	CASRARGTDQPQHF	TGTGCCAGCAGGGCCAGGGGGACGGATCAGCCCCAGCATTTT
TRBV5-4	few	TRBJ1-6	TRBD1	CASSLGGDRDSPLHF	TGTGCCAGCAGCTTGGGAGGGGACAGGGATTCACCCCTCCACTTT
TRBV4-1	.	TRBJ2-7	.	CASSPSVSYEQYF	TGCGCCAGCAGCCCCTCAGTATCCTACGAGCAGTACTTC
TRBV6-5	.	TRBJ2-5	.	CASSGTGPQETQYF	TGTGCCAGCAGTGGCACAGGGCCGCAAGAGACCCAGTACTTC
TRBV29-1	.	TRBJ2-3	TRBD2	CSVLLAVSTDTQYF	TGCAGCGTTCTGCTAGCGGTTAGCACAGATACGCAGTATTTT
TRBV30	few	TRBJ1-5	.	CAWGVNSNQPQHF	TGTGCCTGGGGTGTTAATAGCAATCAGCCCCAGCATTTT
TRBV28	once	TRBJ2-7	TRBD2	CASSFLRGRPYEQYF	TGTGCCAGCAGTTTTCTTCGCGGGAGACCCTACGAGCAGTACTTC
TRBV10-2	few	TRBJ1-6	.	CASSEVQGTNSPLNF	TGCGCCAGCAGTGAAGTGCAGGGCACTAATTCACCCCTCAACTTT
TRBV13	once	TRBJ2-2	.	CASRTTSSGELFF	TGTGCCAGCAGGACGACTAGTTCCGGGGAGCTGTTTTTT
TRBV5-1	.	TRBJ2-1	TRBD2	CASSLGGGSYNEQFF	TGCGCCAGCAGCTTGGGGGGGGGCTCCTACAATGAGCAGTTCTTC
TRBV5-3	few	TRBJ1-1	.	CARSPGHPNTEAFF	TGTGCCAGAAGCCCCGGACACCCGAACACTGAAGCTTTCTTT
TRBV7-9	.	TRBJ2-5	TRBD2	CASSLDLAGVGETQYF	TGTGCCAGCAGCTTGGACCTAGCGGGGGTGGGAGAGACCCAGTACTTC
TRBV7-9	.	TRBJ2-3	.	CASSFSADTQYF	TGTGCCAGCAGCTTTAGTGCAGATACGCAGTATTTT
TRBV6-1	.	TRBJ2-7	.	CASRDSRYEQYF	TGTGCCAGCAGGGACAGCAGGTACGAGCAGTACTTC
TRBV9	few	TRBJ2-5	TRBD2	CASSSPREGYETQYF	TGTGCCAGCAGCTCCCCGCGGGAGGGATATGAGACCCAGTACTTC
TRBV7-6	few	TRBJ2-3	.	CASSSRTGGSTDTQYF	TGTGCCAGCAGCTCCCGGACAGGAGGGAGCACAGATACGCAGTATTTT
TRBV7-9	.	TRBJ1-1	TRBD1	CSSRGGSTEAFF	TGTTCCAGCAGGGGGGGGTCCACTGAAGCTTTCTTT
TRBV6-6	.	TRBJ2-5	.	CASSYSGDLETQYF	TGTGCCAGCAGTTATTCGGGGGATTTGGAGACCCAGTACTTC
TRBV10-3	.	TRBJ2-7	.	CAPSDRRVPSYEQYF	TGTGCCCCGTCCGACAGGCGAGTCCCCTCCTACGAGCAGTACTTC
TRBV9	.	TRBJ2-3	TRBD1	CASSVGTGGADTQYF	TGTGCCAGCAGCGTAGGGACAGGGGGCGCAGATACGCAGTATTTT
TRBV6-1	.	TRBJ1-3	TRBD1	CARPGGREVAIYF	TGTGCCAGACCAGGGGGCAGGGAAGTGGCCATATATTTT
TRBV6-5	few	TRBJ2-5	TRBD1	CASSNDRGGWETQYF	TGTGCCAGCAGTAACGACAGGGGTGGATGGGAGACCCAGTACTTC
TRBV4-1	once	TRBJ2-3	TRBD2	CASSQELAGGYTDTQYF	TGCGCCAGCAGCCAGGAACTAGCGGGGGGGTACACAGATACGCAGTATTTT
TRBV6-1	.	TRBJ1-1	TRBD1	CASSVSGQGAHTEAFF	TGTGCCAGCAGTGTTTCCGGACAGGGGGCGCACACTGAAGCTTTCTTT
TRBV9	.	TRBJ1-1	TRBD1	CASSVGIRTGVNTEAFF	TGTGCCAGCAGCGTAGGGATAAGGACAGGGGTGAACACTGAAGCTTTCTTT
TRBV19	.	TRBJ2-1	.	CASSILGDLDEQFF	TGTGCCAGTAGTATTTTAGGGGATTTGGATGAGCAGTTCTTC
TRBV9	.	TRBJ2-2	.	CASSPYRTYQNTGELFF	TGTGCCAGCAGCCCATACCGGACTTATCAGAACACCGGGGAGCTGTTTTTT
TRBV25-1	.	TRBJ1-4	.	CASSEYTGTTNEKLFF	TGTGCCAGCAGTGAATATACAGGGACAACTAATGAAAAACTGTTTTTT
TRBV2	.	TRBJ1-5	.	CASKGGNQPQHF	TGTGCCAGCAAGGGGGGCAATCAGCCCCAGCATTTT
TRBV6-4	.	TRBJ2-1	.	CASRPGRAGNEQFF	TGTGCCAGCAGACCGGGGAGAGCCGGGAATGAGCAGTTCTTC